These 23 T cell receptor beta chains share one sample of origin, sequenced in a study of cytomegalovirus exposure and HLA in healthy donors. Primers included in the PCR were 60 Vbeta and 13 Jbeta primers. Measured with immunoSEQ multiplex PCR; TCRdb has only the in-frame clones, and not every one. The sample contains over 50,000 clones, about 80% of which appear only once. Source material: PBMCs. The source is a man aged 40-50 years in good health and CMV-seronegative.

This chain links TRBV28 with TRBJ1-5; no firm D call. Germline assignment: CDR1 MDHEN and CDR2 SYDVKM. V was clipped by 4 bases and J by 7 bases, with 8 bases between them. This CDR3 is built from 12 residues. CDR3 region: CASSSFPQPQHF. In DNA, the CDR3 is TGTGCCAGCAGTTCCTTCCCCCAGCCCCAGCATTTT.

The chain couples TRBV5-4 to TRBJ2-3; 14 bases agree with TRBD2. The CDR3 runs 17 residues. CDR1 is SGHNT and CDR2 is YYREEE in the germline V gene (reference sequence). The J segment lost 5 bases and the V segment lost 0 bases, leaving 5 bases of the junction unmatched. This CDR3 reads CASSLGLAGGLRDTQYF. In nucleotides, the CDR3 is TGTGCCAGCAGCTTGGGACTAGCGGGGGGGCTAAGAGATACGCAGTATTTT.

The V gene is TRBV7-9, the J gene TRBJ1-1; unclear D gene. V lost 1 base and J 6 bases, leaving 9 bases between the germline ends. The germline gives CDR1 SEHNR, CDR2 FQNEAQ (reference sequence). The CDR3 contains 13 residues. DNA for the CDR3: TGTGCCAGCAGCTTAGGGCAGGTACCTGAAGCTTTCTTT. Protein: CASSLGQVPEAFF.

For this clone: Sequence at one end of the junction differs from germline and may be a read error. This rearrangement joins TRBV7-7 to TRBJ2-3; a weak D match, TRBD1 (6 bases). CDR1 is SSHAT and CDR2 is FNYEAQ in the germline V gene (reference sequence). The CDR3 is 14 residues long. CDR3 nucleotide sequence: TGTGCTAGCAGCCGCCAGGGGAGCACAGATACGCAGTATTTT. It is translated as CASSRQGSTDTQYF.

This rearrangement joins TRBV4-2 to TRBJ2-3; TRBD2 matches 7 bases. J gave up 3 bases and V 0 bases, and 0 bases lay outside the gene matches. The CDR3 extends over 14 amino acids. In germline, CDR1 is LGHNA, CDR2 YNFKEQ. The CDR3 loop reads CASSQERGTDTQYF. The DNA for the CDR3 is TGTGCCAGCAGCCAAGAGCGGGGGACAGATACGCAGTATTTT.

V usage is TRBV5-1 and J usage is TRBJ1-1; 8 nucleotides agree with TRBD1. Losses at the gene ends were 0 bases for V and 7 bases for J; bases not matched to a gene: 8. This CDR3 region has 15 residues. Looked up from germline, CDR1 is SGHRS and CDR2 is YFSETQ. DNA of the CDR3: TGCGCCAGCAGCTTGGAGACAGGGGTCAGAGGTGAAGCTTTCTTT. It encodes CASSLETGVRGEAFF. The whole variable domain, filled in from reference TRBV5-1 and TRBJ1-1, reads KAGVTQTPRYLIKTRGQQVTLSCSPISGHRSVSWYQQTPGQGLQFLFEYFSETQRNKGNFPGRFSGRQFSNSRSEMNVSTLELGDSALYLCASSLETGVRGEAFFGQGTRLTVV.

This clone appeared once. The chain uses TRBV4-1 and TRBJ1-2; D possibly corresponds to TRBD1 (5 bases). This CDR3 contains 12 residues. Trimming took off 0 bases at V and 13 bases at J, with 12 bases between the two ends. CDR1 is MGHRA, CDR2 YSYEKL, per germline. This chain's CDR3 is CASSQEQRTPTF. DNA for the CDR3: TGCGCCAGCAGCCAAGAACAGAGGACACCCACCTTC.

The chain couples TRBV6-1 to TRBJ1-5, with 7 bases lining up with TRBD1. Looked up from germline, CDR1 is MNHNS and CDR2 is SASEGT. V lost 6 bases to trimming and J lost 0 bases; unmatched junction nucleotides: 17. CDR3 size: 19 residues. CDR3 DNA: TGTGCCAGCAGGGAACGGCGACAGGGTTGGCCGTATAGCAATCAGCCCCAGCATTTT. Translation: CASRERRQGWPYSNQPQHF.

The chain couples TRBV5-4 to TRBJ2-1, with 9 bases identical to TRBD2. The junction had 12 bases not matched to a gene; V was cut back by 3 bases and J by 8 bases. There are 16 residues in the CDR3. The germline gives CDR1 SGHNT, CDR2 YYREEE (reference sequence). As DNA, the CDR3 is TGTGCCAGCAGCTCCAAGCGGGGGGCCAGCATAGATGAGCAGTTCTTC. Protein sequence: CASSSKRGASIDEQFF.

In this sample, this clone turned up a few times. This chain uses TRBV4-1 with TRBJ1-3; the D is unclear. Germline CDR1 MGHRA, CDR2 YSYEKL. CDR3 length: 16 amino acids. V lost 5 bases and J 1 base, leaving 15 bases between the germline ends. CDR3 nucleotides: TGCGCCAGCAGCTCGCTGAGGTTGGTTTCTGGAAACACCATATATTTT. It codes for CASSSLRLVSGNTIYF.

V is TRBV9 and J is TRBJ2-3; 12 bases are a match to TRBD2. V was pared by 1 base and J by 4 bases, with 10 bases of the junction left unmatched. Germline assignment: CDR1 SGDLS and CDR2 YYNGEE. This CDR3 region has 18 residues. The CDR3 DNA reads TGTGCCAGCAGCGTAAGCCTTGGATCTAGCGGGGGGGCAGATACGCAGTATTTT. This encodes CASSVSLGSSGGADTQYF.

V gene TRBV6-1 combines with J gene TRBJ2-2; 7 bases fit TRBD2. The CDR3 has 15 amino acids. V lost 2 bases, J lost 6 bases, and 6 bases stayed unmatched. Germline V gives CDR1 MNHNS, CDR2 SASEGT. The CDR3: CASSELAAGAGELFF. CDR3 nucleotide sequence: TGTGCCAGCAGTGAATTAGCGGCGGGGGCCGGGGAGCTGTTTTTT.

A single count supports this clone. The J gene is TRBJ1-1, the V gene TRBV7-3; perhaps TRBD1 as D (5 bases). The V end was cut by 3 bases, the J end by 7 bases, with 15 bases between. The germline V gene encodes CDR1 SGHTA and CDR2 FQGTGA. This CDR3 contains 14 residues. The CDR3 region has the DNA TGTGCCAGCAGCTTTGGGGGGAGCGGTTTTGAAGCTTTCTTT. Residues: CASSFGGSGFEAFF.

The DNA of the CDR3 is TGCGCCAGCAGCCAAGCGTCGAGCGGGGGGGGTTTCACCGGGGAGCTGTTTTTT. The encoded protein is CASSQASSGGGFTGELFF. This chain links TRBV4-1 with TRBJ2-2; 10 nucleotides match TRBD2. V gave up 1 base and J gave up 4 bases; unmatched junction bases: 9. The V gene's germline CDR1 is MGHRA and CDR2 YSYEKL. This CDR3 comprises 18 residues.

V is TRBV6-1 and J is TRBJ2-7; D not resolved. Per the germline V gene, CDR1 is MNHNS and CDR2 is SASEGT. The CDR3 has 13 residues. V lost 5 bases to trimming and J lost 1 base, with 9 bases between them. The CDR3 DNA sequence: TGTGCCAGCAGTTTAACAGCTTCCTACGAGCAGTACTTC. This translates into CASSLTASYEQYF.

The chain combines TRBV6-5 with TRBJ1-2; D uncertain. The V end was cut by 8 bases, the J end by 10 bases, with 17 bases between. The CDR3 spans 12 residues. Germline V CDR1 and CDR2: MNHEY, SVGAGI. CDR3 sequence reads: CASSREIGFYTF. DNA for the CDR3: TGTGCCAGCTCGAGGGAAATAGGGTTCTACACCTTC.

This chain links TRBV9 with TRBJ2-2; D is ambiguous. Trimming removed 2 bases from V and 2 bases from J, with 10 bases in between. Germline lookup yields CDR1 SGDLS and CDR2 YYNGEE. The CDR3 runs to 15 residues. CDR3 loop: CASSVWSSNTGELFF. CDR3 in DNA: TGTGCCAGCAGCGTGTGGAGCTCTAACACCGGGGAGCTGTTTTTT. The variable domain in full, with the rest retrieved from reference TRBV9 and TRBJ2-2, is DSGVTQTPKHLITATGQRVTLRCSPRSGDLSVYWYQQSLDQGLQFLIQYYNGEERAKGNILERFSAQQFPDLHSELNLSSLELGDSALYFCASSVWSSNTGELFFGEGSRLTVL.

A remark on this clone: The sample carries other DNA sequences with the same CDR3. The chain couples TRBV5-6 to TRBJ2-7; D may be TRBD2 (6 bases). The germline V and J ends were trimmed by 2 bases and 2 bases, with 11 bases remaining between them. Germline CDR1 and CDR2: SGHDT and YYEEEE. The CDR3 sequence is 14 residues long. The CDR3 DNA is TGTGCCAGCAGCTTATCGGGAGCTCCCTACGAGCAGTACGTC. Its protein is CASSLSGAPYEQYV.

The chain employs TRBV30 and TRBJ1-1; D is undetermined. Trimming shortened V by 0 bases and J by 8 bases, and 16 bases separated the two germline ends. Looked up from germline, CDR1 is GTSNPN and CDR2 is SVGIG (reference sequence). This CDR3 has 14 amino acids. DNA for the CDR3: TGTGCCTGGAGTGTACAACAACCCCGAACAGAAGCTTTCTTT. This translates into CAWSVQQPRTEAFF.

The chain combines TRBV7-2 with TRBJ2-6, with 7 bases aligning to TRBD2. The CDR3 runs to 16 residues. Germline lookup yields CDR1 SGHTA and CDR2 FQGNSA. J lost 0 bases, V lost 7 bases, and 6 bases had no gene match. CDR3 residues: CASKRGRDSGANVLTF. The CDR3 DNA sequence: TGTGCCAGCAAGCGGGGACGAGACTCTGGGGCCAACGTCCTGACTTTC.

The rearrangement links TRBV9 to TRBJ2-5; 12 positions match TRBD2. Germline V gene sequence: CDR1 SGDLS, CDR2 YYNGEE. V trimming: 0 bases; J trimming: 0 bases; junction bases outside the gene matches: 6. The CDR3 spans 18 residues. CDR3 protein: CASSVGLAGGPDQETQYF. The CDR3, as DNA: TGTGCCAGCAGCGTAGGCCTAGCGGGGGGGCCGGACCAAGAGACCCAGTACTTC.

This rearrangement joins TRBV9 to TRBJ2-3, with no clear D. V lost 4 bases to trimming and J lost 1 base, with 16 bases between them. The CDR3 has 16 residues. Germline values: CDR1 SGDLS, CDR2 YYNGEE. The CDR3 nucleotides read TGTGCCAGCAGCTCAGACGTACGTCGGGGCACAGATACGCAGTATTTT. This encodes CASSSDVRRGTDTQYF.

The genes are TRBV6-5 and TRBJ1-5; D gene uncertain. The CDR3 contains 15 residues. V gave up 6 bases and J gave up 2 bases, with 14 bases separating them. Germline assignment: CDR1 MNHEY and CDR2 SVGAGI. The CDR3 sequence is CASSQAPWGNQPQHF. CDR3 bases: TGTGCCAGCAGCCAGGCTCCCTGGGGCAATCAGCCCCAGCATTTT.